This T cell receptor (beta chain) was identified during a study of blood T cells in healthy people across ages. V lost 2 bases to trimming and J lost 7 bases, with 2 bases between them. Per the germline V gene, CDR1 is SNHLY and CDR2 is FYNNEI. The CDR3 spans 10 residues. Combining a sample-barcoded 5' primer with a J-beta primer mix, a second PCR ran for roughly 7 to 11 cycles. TCRdb re-called the 5' RACE reads with MiXCR, one entry per CDR3 protein. The data hold approximately 830,000 distinct CDR3 sequences, with 55% to 65% observed a single time. The origin of this receptor is a man between 25 and 39 years old in good health. Sample: blood. V gene TRBV2 combines with J gene TRBJ1-2; D is undetermined. The CDR3 loop reads CASSESGYTF. The DNA for the CDR3 is TGTGCCAGCAGTGAAAGTGGCTACACCTTC. The whole variable domain, remainder taken from reference TRBV2 and TRBJ1-2, is EPEVTQTPSHQVTQMGQEVILRCVPISNHLYFYWYRQILGQKVEFLVSFYNNEISEKSEIFDDQFSVERPDGSNFTLKIRSTKLEDSAMYFCASSESGYTFGSGTRLTVV.